The sequence of this T cell receptor (beta chain) was determined in a study of response to subunit inactivated influenza vaccine. Turning to this clonotype: No antigen is known for it.

The CDR3 contains 17 residues. V was clipped by 6 bases and J by 3 bases; unmatched bases: 8. CDR1 MDHEN and CDR2 SYDVKM come from the germline V gene. Study outcomes and limitations: The authors proposed limited new T cell recruitment per seasonal influenza vaccination.

TCRdb passed the RT-PCR reads through MiXCR, listing each CDR3 protein once. The data hold about 310,000 distinct CDR3 sequences, with less than 25% observed a single time. The receptor comes from a man aged 50-75 years who received an inactivated influenza vaccine. The chain joins TRBV28 to TRBJ2-2; TRBD1 matches 12 bases. Sequencing was performed on PBMCs from blood, taken 21 months after vaccination. CDR3 DNA: TGTGCCAGCAGGGCGGGGACAGGGGGCCTTGACACCGGGGAGCTGTTTTTT. Translation: CASRAGTGGLDTGELFF.